This T cell receptor (beta chain) was profiled in a study of vaccination effects on CD4 cells after COVID-19. Before sequencing took place, the ViraFEST assay used viral peptide pools to expand antigen-specific CD4+ T cells. Having been cultured for around ten days, the cells underwent CD4+ T cell isolation. This person's SARS-CoV-2 infection, confirmed by PCR, occurred between March and December 2020. Details on this clone: Its antigen is unknown.

With 4 bases removed from V and 3 bases from J, the gap between germline ends came to 11 bases. CDR1 and CDR2 (germline): SGHDT, YYEEEE. This CDR3 has 13 amino acids. The assay was immunoSEQ multiplex PCR, and TCRdb's table has in-frame clones only and misses some. This sample has roughly 30,000 clones, with approximately 72% found just once. The V and J genes are TRBV5-6 and TRBJ2-7; TRBD2 is a possible D gene (5 bases). This clonotype originated in a human donor who had a prior SARS-CoV-2 infection. Material: CD4+ T cells from PBMCs cultured with a peptide pool, obtained before COVID-19 vaccination. The DNA of the CDR3 is TGTGCCAGCAGCCCCGTTGAGGGCTACGAGCAGTACTTC. Encoded protein: CASSPVEGYEQYF.